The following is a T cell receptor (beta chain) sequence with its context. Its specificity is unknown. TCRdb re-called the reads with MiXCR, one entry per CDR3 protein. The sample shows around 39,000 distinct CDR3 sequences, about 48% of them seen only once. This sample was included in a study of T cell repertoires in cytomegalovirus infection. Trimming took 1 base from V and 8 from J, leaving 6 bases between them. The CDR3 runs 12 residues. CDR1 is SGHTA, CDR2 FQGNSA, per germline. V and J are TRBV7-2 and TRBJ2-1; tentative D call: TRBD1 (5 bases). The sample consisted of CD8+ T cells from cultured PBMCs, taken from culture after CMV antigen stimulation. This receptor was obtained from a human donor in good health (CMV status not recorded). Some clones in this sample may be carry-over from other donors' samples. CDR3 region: CASSLEGYEQFF. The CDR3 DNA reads TGTGCCAGCAGCTTAGAGGGGTATGAGCAGTTCTTC. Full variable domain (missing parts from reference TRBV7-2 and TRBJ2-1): GAGVSQSPSNKVTEKGKDVELRCDPISGHTALYWYRQSLGQGLEFLIYFQGNSAPDKSGLPSDRFSAERTGGSVSTLTIQRTQQEDSAVYLCASSLEGYEQFFGPGTRLTVL.